The 27 T cell receptor beta chains presented below share a single source sample, sequenced in a study of spatial heterogeneity in lung cancer. Regarding time point: sample taken at primary tumor resection. TCRdb reprocessed the 5' RACE reads via MiXCR and lists one record per CDR3 protein. The data contain 8,500 to 14,000 distinct CDR3 sequences, 12% of them singletons. Their antigen targets remain unknown. General observations from the study: Higher tumor mutation counts went along with higher counts of expanded intratumoral alpha and beta TCRs.

The source material was lung tumor tissue, sampled at surgery. Every receptor here comes from a female donor with early-stage non-small cell lung cancer.

This clonotype came up many times. The CDR3 here is CASSRDVLAGGFYNEQFF. The CDR3 DNA is TGTGCCAGCAGTCGAGACGTACTAGCGGGAGGCTTCTACAATGAGCAGTTCTTC. The J gene is TRBJ2-1, the V gene TRBV7-9, with TRBD2 matching 12 bases. Germline V gene data show CDR1 as SEHNR and CDR2 as FQNEAQ (reference sequence). The CDR3 contains 18 residues. The V gene end was trimmed by 6 bases and the J gene end by 3 bases; junction bases not matched to a gene: 12.

The rearrangement links TRBV11-1 to TRBJ2-3; D might be TRBD1 (5 bases). This CDR3 has 15 amino acids. The V gene lost 5 bases and the J gene lost 1 base, with 13 bases spanning the gap. CDR1 SGHAT and CDR2 FQDESV come from the germline V gene (reference sequence). CDR3 residues: CASSPVQVGTDTQYF. The CDR3, as DNA: TGTGCCAGCAGCCCCGTACAGGTGGGCACAGATACGCAGTATTTT. Using reference TRBV11-1 and TRBJ2-3 for the parts outside the CDR3, the full variable domain is EAEVAQSPRYKITEKSQAVAFWCDPISGHATLYWYRQILGQGPELLVQFQDESVVDDSQLPKDRFSAERLKGVDSTLKIQPAELGDSAMYLCASSPVQVGTDTQYFGPGTRLTVL.

This clonotype has a count of ten or more. The chain has TRBV23-1 and TRBJ1-4, with D unclear. TRBV23-1 is an ORF; its function is uncertain. The CDR3 runs to 15 residues. V lost 4 bases to trimming and J lost 5 bases, with 14 bases between them. The CDR3 coding sequence is TGCGCCAGCAGTCCCCCGGAAGTTCGAAATGAAAAACTGTTTTTT. Translating it yields CASSPPEVRNEKLFF.

This clonotype was recorded many times. V usage is TRBV6-6 and J usage is TRBJ1-5; no reliable D call. The CDR3 is 14 amino acids. V lost 5 bases and J 0 bases, leaving 8 bases between the germline ends. The germline V gene has CDR1 MNHNY and CDR2 SVGAGI (reference sequence). The CDR3 spells CASSTEDSNQPQHF. CDR3 nucleotide sequence: TGTGCCAGCAGTACAGAGGATAGCAATCAGCCCCAGCATTTT.

This rearrangement joins TRBV11-1 to TRBJ2-7; unclear D gene. The CDR3 covers 16 residues. V dropped 1 base and J dropped 4 bases, with 17 bases sitting between them. CDR1 and CDR2 from the germline V gene are SGHAT and FQDESV (reference sequence). Written as DNA, the CDR3 is TGTGCCAGCAGCTTAGGATATGGCGGAACCCCTTACGAGCAGTACTTC. Its protein product is CASSLGYGGTPYEQYF.

This clonotype has at least ten counts. The rearrangement links TRBV7-2 to TRBJ2-1, with no clear D. The germline V gene has CDR1 SGHTA and CDR2 FQGNSA. Trimming took off 3 bases at V and 6 bases at J, with 12 bases between the two ends. The CDR3 spans 14 residues. The CDR3 nucleotides are TGTGCCAGCAGCTTTTTGCTAGTAGGCAATGAGCAGTTCTTC. It translates to CASSFLLVGNEQFF.

This clonotype was detected many times. The chain links TRBV6-5 to TRBJ2-6; D is perhaps TRBD2 (6 bases). This CDR3 contains 16 residues. Germline lookup yields CDR1 MNHEY and CDR2 SVGAGI. V gave up 6 bases and J gave up 0 bases, with 12 bases separating them. The CDR3 region is CASSRDFYSGANVLTF. CDR3 coding DNA: TGTGCCAGCAGCCGGGACTTCTACTCTGGGGCCAACGTCCTGACTTTC.

This clonotype has at least ten counts. The chain is built from TRBV27 and TRBJ2-3; D ambiguous. The V gene lost 0 bases and the J gene lost 1 base, with 8 bases spanning the gap. Germline assignment: CDR1 MNHEY and CDR2 SMNVEV (reference sequence). The CDR3 extends over 15 amino acids. This chain's CDR3 is CASSLSNGGTDTQYF. Here the CDR3 DNA reads TGTGCCAGCAGTTTATCGAACGGAGGCACAGATACGCAGTATTTT.

This clonotype was observed at least ten times. CDR3 nucleotides: TGCAGTGCTCAACGGGACCTGGGGAGCGAGCAGTACTTC. It codes for CSAQRDLGSEQYF. The J gene is TRBJ2-7, the V gene TRBV20-1; either TRBD1 or TRBD2 may supply D (5 bases each). The CDR3 runs to 13 residues. The V end lost 5 bases, the J end lost 6 bases, and 17 bases lay between the germline ends. Looked up from germline, CDR1 is DFQATT and CDR2 is SNEGSKA (reference sequence).

The chain carries TRBV20-1 and TRBJ1-5; D is undetermined. V dropped 5 bases and J dropped 0 bases, with 8 bases sitting between them. The CDR3 loop spans 13 amino acids. The V gene's germline CDR1 is DFQATT and CDR2 SNEGSKA (reference sequence). CDR3 protein: CSAFPLSNQPQHF. CDR3 in DNA: TGCAGTGCTTTTCCTCTTAGCAATCAGCCCCAGCATTTT.

This clonotype was recorded at least ten times. The chain links TRBV19 to TRBJ1-2; 7 positions agree with TRBD1. The V segment lost 4 bases and the J segment 4 bases; nucleotides outside the gene matches: 9. The germline CDR1 and CDR2 sequences are LNHDA and SQIVND (reference sequence). The CDR3 has 15 amino acids. DNA for the CDR3: TGTGCCAGTAGTAGATTCGCAGGGGGAACCTATGGCTACACCTTC. Translating it yields CASSRFAGGTYGYTF.

Comment on this clonotype: It may be a read error: a sequence one base away is much more abundant. This chain links TRBV9 with TRBJ2-7, with D unresolved. The germline V gene has CDR1 SGDLS and CDR2 YYNGEE. The CDR3 has 15 amino acids. The CDR3 DNA reads TGTGCCAGCGGCGTAGAGGCAGGCCCTTCCTACGAGCAGTACTTC. Amino acid sequence: CASGVEAGPSYEQYF.

In this sample, this clonotype turned up a few times. V is TRBV7-2 and J is TRBJ2-7; 9 nucleotides align to TRBD2. The CDR3 loop spans 15 amino acids. Germline assignment: CDR1 SGHTA and CDR2 FQGNSA. With 6 bases clipped from V and 2 bases from J, the junction kept 8 bases outside the gene matches. CDR3 in amino acids: CASRQVAGEAYEQYF. CDR3 sequence (DNA): TGTGCCAGCAGGCAAGTAGCGGGAGAAGCCTACGAGCAGTACTTC.

This clonotype was seen many times. The genes are TRBV10-3 and TRBJ2-2, with 8 bases matching TRBD1. The ends lost 6 bases at V and 2 bases at J; junction bases unmatched: 5. Germline CDR1 is ENHRY and CDR2 is SYGVKD. This CDR3 comprises 15 residues. The DNA for the CDR3 is TGTGCCATCAGAGCCGGGACAGGAAACACCGGGGAGCTGTTTTTT. It encodes CAIRAGTGNTGELFF.

The chain carries TRBV6-2 or TRBV6-3 and TRBJ2-7, with D possibly TRBD1 on 6 matching bases. In germline, CDR1 is MNHEY, CDR2 SVGEGT. This CDR3 contains 14 residues. V lost 5 bases and J 3 bases, leaving 14 bases between the germline ends. CDR3 bases: TGTGCCAGCAGTGAGGGACACTTCGACTACGAGCAGTACTTC. Translation: CASSEGHFDYEQYF.

This clonotype was observed a handful of times. The V gene is TRBV6-6, the J gene TRBJ1-5, with TRBD1 as a possible D gene (5 bases). Per germline, CDR1 MNHNY and CDR2 SVGAGI (reference sequence). CDR3 length: 13 residues. The V end was cut by 6 bases, the J end by 7 bases, with 13 bases between. The CDR3 region is CASSPRGGQPQHF. In DNA, the CDR3 is TGTGCCAGCAGCCCGAGGGGAGGGCAGCCCCAGCATTTT.

For this clonotype: An end of the junction differs from the germline gene, which may be a read error. This chain uses TRBV7-9 with TRBJ1-5; 10 bases match TRBD1. The length of the CDR3 is 15 residues. The germline CDR1 and CDR2 sequences are SEHNR and FQNEAQ (reference sequence). This chain's CDR3 is CASSRDRGTNQPQHF. The CDR3 nucleotides read TGCGCCAGCAGCCGGGACAGGGGAACGAATCAGCCCCAGCATTTT.

This clonotype has at least ten counts. The V and J genes are TRBV30 and TRBJ2-7; 9 bases fit TRBD1. The germline V gene has CDR1 GTSNPN and CDR2 SVGIG (reference sequence). The CDR3 has 15 amino acids. V gave up 2 bases and J gave up 1 base; unmatched junction bases: 6. The CDR3 bases are TGTGCCTGGAGTTTTGGGACAGGGCTGTCCTACGAGCAGTACTTC. It is translated as CAWSFGTGLSYEQYF.

Relative to its sample, this clonotype is medium-sized. The rearrangement links TRBV6-2 or TRBV6-3 to TRBJ2-3, with D maybe TRBD2 (6 bases). Germline CDR1 MNHEY, CDR2 SVGEGT. The CDR3 runs 14 residues. V was clipped by 6 bases and J by 1 base, with 11 bases between them. CDR3 in amino acids: CASSPSGRTDTQYF. The CDR3 DNA reads TGTGCCAGCAGCCCAAGCGGGCGCACAGATACGCAGTATTTT.

This clonotype was seen many times. The V call is TRBV7-6, the J call TRBJ2-3, with D tentatively TRBD2 (6 bases). The ends were cut back, 4 bases at V and 4 bases at J, with 18 bases in the middle. Per germline, CDR1 SGHVS and CDR2 FNYEAQ. The CDR3 length is 16 residues. In DNA, the CDR3 is TGTGCCAGCAGCTCAGGGACCGGGACTTTCGCAGATACGCAGTATTTT. It specifies CASSSGTGTFADTQYF. Combining the CDR3 with reference TRBV7-6 and TRBJ2-3 gives the whole variable domain GAGVSQSPRYKVTKRGQDVALRCDPISGHVSLYWYRQALGQGPEFLTYFNYEAQQDKSGLPNDRFSAERPEGSISTLTIQRTEQRDSAMYRCASSSGTGTFADTQYFGPGTRLTVL.

This clonotype has a count of ten or more. The V call is TRBV7-2, the J call TRBJ1-4; 12 nucleotides align to TRBD1. The CDR3 spans 17 residues. Per germline, CDR1 SGHTA and CDR2 FQGNSA. Germline trimming cut 6 bases from V and 7 bases from J; bases unmatched to any gene: 12. As DNA, the CDR3 is TGTGCCAGCAGTCCCGGGACAGGGGGCTCATTGGGTGAAAAACTGTTTTTT. It translates to CASSPGTGGSLGEKLFF.

Note on this clonotype: Given a much more abundant clone one base away, this may be a read error. This chain joins TRBV5-1 and TRBJ2-5; D is ambiguous. Germline-derived CDR1 and CDR2 are SGHRS and YFSETQ. Trimming removed 7 bases at V and 8 bases at J, with 15 bases between. This CDR3 region has 12 residues. In nucleotides, the CDR3 is TGCGCCAGCGGCGACGTCCAGTTTACCCAGTACTTC. This gives the protein CASGDVQFTQYF.

This clonotype is medium-sized by share. The chain carries TRBV13 and TRBJ2-2; a weak D match, TRBD1 (6 bases). The V and J ends lost 3 bases and 0 bases respectively, with 8 bases between them. The CDR3 totals 15 residues. CDR1 is PRHDT and CDR2 is FYEKMQ in the germline V gene (reference sequence). CDR3 protein: CASSLKGANTGELFF. CDR3 sequence (DNA): TGTGCCAGCAGCTTGAAGGGGGCGAACACCGGGGAGCTGTTTTTT.

V usage is TRBV29-1 and J usage is TRBJ2-5; D call uncertain. The V and J ends lost 2 bases and 5 bases respectively, with 6 bases between them. The CDR3 is made up of 11 amino acids. Germline V gene sequence: CDR1 SQVTM, CDR2 ANQGSEA. The CDR3 bases are TGCAGCGTTGAAATCTCGGAGACCCAGTACTTC. Protein: CSVEISETQYF. The variable domain in full, completed from reference TRBV29-1 and TRBJ2-5, reads SAVISQKPSRDICQRGTSLTIQCQVDSQVTMMFWYRQQPGQSLTLIATANQGSEATYESGFVIDKFPISRPNLTFSTLTVSNMSPEDSSIYLCSVEISETQYFGPGTRLLVL.

V usage is TRBV20-1 and J usage is TRBJ2-3, with 9 nucleotides matching TRBD2. J lost 3 bases, V lost 4 bases, and 14 bases had no gene match. This CDR3 region has 17 residues. Looked up from germline, CDR1 is DFQATT and CDR2 is SNEGSKA (reference sequence). DNA for the CDR3: TGCAGTGCTACCGGCGGGAGGGCCCCTCTCTCTACAGATACGCAGTATTTT. Translated, it gives CSATGGRAPLSTDTQYF.

This clonotype showed up many times. The chain joins TRBV6-5 to TRBJ1-1, with a weak D call TRBD1 (5 bases). This CDR3 has 14 residues. Trimming removed 2 bases at V and 4 bases at J, with 11 bases between. In germline, CDR1 is MNHEY, CDR2 SVGAGI. The CDR3 is CASSYAAGSTEAFF. In DNA, the CDR3 is TGTGCCAGCAGTTACGCGGCAGGGTCCACTGAAGCTTTCTTT.

This chain connects TRBV7-2 to TRBJ2-7; 12 bases align to TRBD2. The V gene end was trimmed by 2 bases and the J gene end by 2 bases; junction bases not matched to a gene: 4. Germline lookup yields CDR1 SGHTA and CDR2 FQGNSA. This CDR3 spans 16 amino acids. DNA for the CDR3: TGTGCCAGCAGCTTACCGGGACTAGCGGGCACCTACGAGCAGTACTTC. It codes for CASSLPGLAGTYEQYF.